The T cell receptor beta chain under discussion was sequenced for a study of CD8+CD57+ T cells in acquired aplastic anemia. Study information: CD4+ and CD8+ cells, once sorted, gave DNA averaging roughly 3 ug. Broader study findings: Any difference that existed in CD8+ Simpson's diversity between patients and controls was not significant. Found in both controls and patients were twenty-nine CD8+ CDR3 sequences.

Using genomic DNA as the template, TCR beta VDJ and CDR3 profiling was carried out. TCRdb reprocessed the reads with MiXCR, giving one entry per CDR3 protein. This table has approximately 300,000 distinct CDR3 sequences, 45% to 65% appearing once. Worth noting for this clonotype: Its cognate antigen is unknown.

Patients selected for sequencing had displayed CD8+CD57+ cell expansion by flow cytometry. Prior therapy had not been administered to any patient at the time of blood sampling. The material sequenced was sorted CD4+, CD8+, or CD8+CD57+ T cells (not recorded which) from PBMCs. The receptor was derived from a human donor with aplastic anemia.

CDR3 region: CATSSSRSGLYNEQFF. CDR3 nucleotides: TGTGCCACCAGCAGCTCCAGGTCGGGACTGTACAATGAGCAGTTCTTC. The chain links TRBV15 to TRBJ2-1; D perhaps matches TRBD2 (6 bases). V lost 3 bases and J 4 bases, leaving 16 bases between the germline ends. The CDR3 contains 16 residues. Germline assignment: CDR1 LNHNV and CDR2 YYDKDF (reference sequence).